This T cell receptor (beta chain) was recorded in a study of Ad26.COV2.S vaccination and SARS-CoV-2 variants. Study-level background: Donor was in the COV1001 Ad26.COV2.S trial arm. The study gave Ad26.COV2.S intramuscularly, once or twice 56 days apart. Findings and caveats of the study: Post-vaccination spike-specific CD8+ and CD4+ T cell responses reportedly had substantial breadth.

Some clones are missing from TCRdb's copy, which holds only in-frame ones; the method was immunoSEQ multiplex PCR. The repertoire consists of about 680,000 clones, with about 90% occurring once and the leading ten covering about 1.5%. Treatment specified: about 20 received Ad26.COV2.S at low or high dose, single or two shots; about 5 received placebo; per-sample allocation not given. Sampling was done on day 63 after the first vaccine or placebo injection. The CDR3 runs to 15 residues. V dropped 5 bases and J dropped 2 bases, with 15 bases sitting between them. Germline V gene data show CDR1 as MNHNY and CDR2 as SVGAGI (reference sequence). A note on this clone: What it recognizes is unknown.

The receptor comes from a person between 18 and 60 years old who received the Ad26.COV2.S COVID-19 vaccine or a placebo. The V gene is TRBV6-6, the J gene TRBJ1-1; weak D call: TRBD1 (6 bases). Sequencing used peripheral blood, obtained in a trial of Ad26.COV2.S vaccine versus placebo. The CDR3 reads CASSTRGGTNTEAFF. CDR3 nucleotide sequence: TGTGCCAGCAGTACCCGAGGGGGGACAAACACTGAAGCTTTCTTT.